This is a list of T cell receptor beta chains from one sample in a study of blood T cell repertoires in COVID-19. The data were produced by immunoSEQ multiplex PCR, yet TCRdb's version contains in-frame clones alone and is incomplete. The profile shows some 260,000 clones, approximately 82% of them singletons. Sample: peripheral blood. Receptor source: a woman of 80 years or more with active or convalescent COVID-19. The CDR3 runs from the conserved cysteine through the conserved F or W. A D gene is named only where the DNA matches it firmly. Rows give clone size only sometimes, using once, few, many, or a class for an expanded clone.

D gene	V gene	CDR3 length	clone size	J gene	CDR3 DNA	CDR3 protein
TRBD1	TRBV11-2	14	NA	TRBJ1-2	TGTGCCAGCAGCCCCGGGACAGGGATATATGGCTACACCTTC	CASSPGTGIYGYTF
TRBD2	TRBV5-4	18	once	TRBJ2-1	TGTGCCAGCAGCCTGCCACCTCAGGGACTAGCGGGAGTCAATGAGCAGTTCTTC	CASSLPPQGLAGVNEQFF
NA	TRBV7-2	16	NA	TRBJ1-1	TGTGCCAGCAGCTTAGTGAGCCGGGGTGGTGGAACTGAAGCTTTCTTT	CASSLVSRGGGTEAFF
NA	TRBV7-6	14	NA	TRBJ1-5	TGTGCCAGCAGCGCGGGACCGGTCAATCAGCCCCAGCATTTT	CASSAGPVNQPQHF
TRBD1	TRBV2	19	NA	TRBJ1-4	TGTGCCAGCAGGGGGTACCGGGACAGGGGACTCGAGGCTAATGAAAAACTGTTTTTT	CASRGYRDRGLEANEKLFF
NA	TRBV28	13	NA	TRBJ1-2	TGTGCCAGCAGTCCCCGGGAGGACTATGGCTACACCTTC	CASSPREDYGYTF
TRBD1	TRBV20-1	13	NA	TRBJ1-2	TGCAGTGCTAGTTTTGGACAGGGATATGGCTACACCTTC	CSASFGQGYGYTF
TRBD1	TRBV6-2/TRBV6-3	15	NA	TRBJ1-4	TGTGCCAGCAGCCAACCGGGACAGGGTAGCGAAAAACTGTTTTTT	CASSQPGQGSEKLFF
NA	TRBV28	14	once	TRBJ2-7	TGTGCCAGCAGTACGCCCCAAAGCCACTACGAGCAGTACTTC	CASSTPQSHYEQYF
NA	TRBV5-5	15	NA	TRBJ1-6	TGTGCCAGCAGCTTGGGAGGAGATATTAATTCACCCCTCCACTTT	CASSLGGDINSPLHF
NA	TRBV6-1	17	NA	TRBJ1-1	TGTGCCAGCAGTGAAGCCCCGGACATGTCTGGGTTAATCGGAGCTTTCTTT	CASSEAPDMSGLIGAFF
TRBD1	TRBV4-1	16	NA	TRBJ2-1	TGCGCCAGCAGCTCCCGGGCTAGTCAGGGGGTCAATGAGCAGTTCTTC	CASSSRASQGVNEQFF
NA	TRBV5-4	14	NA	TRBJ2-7	TGTGCCAGCAGCTTGGCCGGGGGAGAGAGCGAGCAGTACTTC	CASSLAGGESEQYF
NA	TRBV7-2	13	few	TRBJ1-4	TGTGCCAGCAGCCCAGGGGCCTTCCGAAAACTGTTTTTT	CASSPGAFRKLFF
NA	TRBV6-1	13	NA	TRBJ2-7	TGTGCCAGCAGTTATGACACACGATACGAGCAGTACTTC	CASSYDTRYEQYF
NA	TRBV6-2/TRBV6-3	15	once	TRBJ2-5	TGTGCCAGCAGCAGGGGACTGAGAGCCTCGGAGACCCAGTACTTC	CASSRGLRASETQYF
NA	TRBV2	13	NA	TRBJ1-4	TGTGCCAGCAGTTCCGGGTCGTTGGAAAAACTGTTTTTT	CASSSGSLEKLFF
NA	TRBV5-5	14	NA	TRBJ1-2	TGTGCCAGCAGCTTCAGGTCCAGCAACTATGGCTACACCTTC	CASSFRSSNYGYTF
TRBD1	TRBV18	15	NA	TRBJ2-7	TGTGCCAGCTCACCCGCTAGCAGGGGGACCTACGAGCAGTACTTC	CASSPASRGTYEQYF
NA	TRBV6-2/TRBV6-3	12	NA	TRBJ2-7	TGTGCCAGCAGTTACTCGGACAGCCGGCAGTACTTC	CASSYSDSRQYF
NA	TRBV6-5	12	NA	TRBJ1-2	TGTGCCAGCAGTACAGGGTCTTGGGGCTACACCTTC	CASSTGSWGYTF
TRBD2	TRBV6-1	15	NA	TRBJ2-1	TGTGCCAGCAGTGACGGGACTAGCTCCTACAATGAGCAGTTCTTC	CASSDGTSSYNEQFF
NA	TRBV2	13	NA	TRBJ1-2	TGTGCCAGCAGTTATACGGGGGAGCTCAGCTACACCTTC	CASSYTGELSYTF
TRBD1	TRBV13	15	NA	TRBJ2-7	TGTGCCAGCAGCTTAAGCGGACAGGGGCGGGTCGAGCAGTACTTC	CASSLSGQGRVEQYF
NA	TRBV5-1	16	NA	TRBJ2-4	TGCGCCAGCAGCGCCTCAGGGGAGGGGGGCAAAAACATTCAGTACTTC	CASSASGEGGKNIQYF
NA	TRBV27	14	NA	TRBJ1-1	TGTGCCAGCAGTAGCCGGCAGGCGAACACTGAAGCTTTCTTT	CASSSRQANTEAFF
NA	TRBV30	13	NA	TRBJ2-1	TGTGCCTGGAGTTCCCGGGATTACAATGAGCAGTTCTTC	CAWSSRDYNEQFF
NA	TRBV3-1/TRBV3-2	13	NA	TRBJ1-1	TGTGCCAGCAGCCAAGTAGCCACAGGGCAAGCTTTCTTT	CASSQVATGQAFF
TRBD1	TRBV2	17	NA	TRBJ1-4	TGTGCCAGCAAGAGGGACAGGGTGGGGTTTGGTGGGGAAAAACTGTTTTTT	CASKRDRVGFGGEKLFF
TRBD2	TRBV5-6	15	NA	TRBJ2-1	TGTGCCAGCAGCCGAGCGGGAGTGACCTGGGATGAGCAGTTCTTC	CASSRAGVTWDEQFF
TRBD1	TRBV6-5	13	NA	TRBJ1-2	TGTGCCAGCTTGGGACAGGGTAAAGGAGGCTACACCTTC	CASLGQGKGGYTF
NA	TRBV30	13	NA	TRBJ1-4	TGTGCCTGGACGATAGGACAGCCTGAAAAACTGTTTTTT	CAWTIGQPEKLFF
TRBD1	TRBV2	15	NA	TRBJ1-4	TGTGCCAGCAGCTTATTGGGACAGCCTAATGAAAAACTGTTTTTT	CASSLLGQPNEKLFF
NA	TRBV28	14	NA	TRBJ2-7	TGTGCCACCACCGGAGCGGAGGGGAGCTACGAGCAGTACTTC	CATTGAEGSYEQYF
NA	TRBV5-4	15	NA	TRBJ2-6	TGTGCCAGCAGCTTGCCTGGCTCGGGGGCCAACGTCCTGACTTTC	CASSLPGSGANVLTF
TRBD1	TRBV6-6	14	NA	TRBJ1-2	TGTGCCAGCAGTTACCTGGGACAGAACTATGGCTACACCTTC	CASSYLGQNYGYTF
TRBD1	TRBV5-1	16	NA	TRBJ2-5	TGCGCCAGCAGCCGGAACTCCGGGACAGGGGGGGAGACCCAGTACTTC	CASSRNSGTGGETQYF
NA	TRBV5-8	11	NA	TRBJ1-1	TGTGCCAGCCAGGGGCGAACTGAAGCTTTCTTT	CASQGRTEAFF
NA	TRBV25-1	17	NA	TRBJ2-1	TGTGCCAGCAGTGAATGGGGCGGCGGAAGCTCCTACAATGAGCAGTTCTTC	CASSEWGGGSSYNEQFF
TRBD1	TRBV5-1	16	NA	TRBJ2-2	TGCGCCAGCAGCGACCCGGGACAGGGTAACACCGGGGAGCTGTTTTTT	CASSDPGQGNTGELFF
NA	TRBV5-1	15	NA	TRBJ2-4	TGCGCCAGCAGCGAAGGGACTCTAGCCAAAAACATTCAGTACTTC	CASSEGTLAKNIQYF
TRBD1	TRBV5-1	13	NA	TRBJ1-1	TGCGCCAGCAGCTTAAGACAGGGGACCGAAGCTTTCTTT	CASSLRQGTEAFF
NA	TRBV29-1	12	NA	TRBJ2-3	TGCAGCGTCGACTCGGGGACAGATACGCAGTATTTT	CSVDSGTDTQYF
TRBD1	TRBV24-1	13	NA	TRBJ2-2	TGTGCCACCACAGGGGGCGCCCCCGGGGAGCTGTTTTTT	CATTGGAPGELFF
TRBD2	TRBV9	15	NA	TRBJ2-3	TGTGCCAGCAGCGTAGGGCTAGCGGGTGGAGATACGCAGTATTTT	CASSVGLAGGDTQYF
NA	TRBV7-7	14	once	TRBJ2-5	TGTGCCAGCAGCGCAGGGATTAGCCAAGAGACCCAGTACTTC	CASSAGISQETQYF
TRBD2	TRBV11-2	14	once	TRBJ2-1	TGTGCCAGCAGCCTACCGGGACTAGCGGGAGAGCAGTTCTTC	CASSLPGLAGEQFF
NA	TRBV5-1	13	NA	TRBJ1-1	TGCGCCAGCAGCCTACAGGGGAACACTGAAGCTTTCTTT	CASSLQGNTEAFF
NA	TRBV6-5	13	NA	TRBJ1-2	TGTGCCAGCAGAAAACAGAATAACTATGGCTACACCTTC	CASRKQNNYGYTF
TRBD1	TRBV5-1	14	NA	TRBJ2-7	TGCGCCAGCAGCAACGGACAGGGGGGGTACGAGCAGTACTTC	CASSNGQGGYEQYF
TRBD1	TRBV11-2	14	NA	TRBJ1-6	TGTGCCAGCAGCGCAGGGACAGGGGGTTCACCCCTCCACTTT	CASSAGTGGSPLHF
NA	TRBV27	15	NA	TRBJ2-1	TGTGCCACCACCACAGTAGCGGTACCCTACAATGAGCAGTTCTTC	CATTTVAVPYNEQFF
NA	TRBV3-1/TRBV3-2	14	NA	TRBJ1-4	TGTGCCAGCAGCCAAGATCTGGGGGGAGAAAAACTGTTTTTT	CASSQDLGGEKLFF
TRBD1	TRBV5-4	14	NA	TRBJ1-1	TGTGCCAGCAGCCGACAGGGGGCAGGTACTGAAGCTTTCTTT	CASSRQGAGTEAFF
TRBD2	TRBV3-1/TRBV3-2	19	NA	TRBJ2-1	TGTGCCAGCAGCCAATTCCTTTCGGTGAGACTAGCGGGGGGCGATGAGCAGTTCTTC	CASSQFLSVRLAGGDEQFF
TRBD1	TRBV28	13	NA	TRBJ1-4	TGTGCCAGCAGTTTAGCAGGGGGTGAAAAACTGTTTTTT	CASSLAGGEKLFF
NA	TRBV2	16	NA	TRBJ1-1	TGTGCCAGCAGTAAATCCAGGCCCCCGTTGAACACTGAAGCTTTCTTT	CASSKSRPPLNTEAFF